What follows is one T cell receptor (beta chain) and its context. This record belongs to a study of blood T cell repertoires in COVID-19. Enrollment of patients from Seattle took place during active infection, with longitudinal follow-up. Only in-frame clones appear in the TCRdb table, and some are missing; sequencing was by immunoSEQ multiplex PCR. This table holds 250,000 to 350,000 clones, around nine tenths found once. Sequencing was carried out using peripheral blood. The sequence was collected from a woman younger than 45 with COVID-19, enrolled during active disease.

In nucleotides, the CDR3 is TGCAGCGTTGAAGAGCTCGGGGTGGCAGGGGGTACCTATGGCTACACCTTC. Residues: CSVEELGVAGGTYGYTF. V is TRBV29-1 and J is TRBJ1-2, with TRBD1 matching 7 bases. Per the germline V gene, CDR1 is SQVTM and CDR2 is ANQGSEA. The CDR3 is 17 residues long. J gave up 4 bases and V 0 bases, and 14 bases lay outside the gene matches.